These 8 T cell receptor beta chains share one sample of origin, sequenced in a study of OX40 agonist ivuxolimab in advanced cancers. Here immunoSEQ multiplex PCR was the method, and the copy in TCRdb shows in-frame clones only, minus some. Of 65,000 to 90,000 clones listed, approximately 90% are singletons. This specimen was CD4+ or CD8+ T cells sorted from blood, taken in a trial of the OX40 agonist ivuxolimab. The receptors stem from an adult with an advanced solid tumor such as melanoma, head and neck, liver or kidney cancer.

This chain connects TRBV6-1 to TRBJ2-7; TRBD1 matches 7 bases. The CDR3 runs 14 residues. Germline V gives CDR1 MNHNS, CDR2 SASEGT. With V trimmed by 0 bases and J by 6 bases, 5 bases remained unmatched. The CDR3 sequence is CASSEAQTGLEQYF. The DNA for the CDR3 is TGTGCCAGCAGTGAAGCCCAGACAGGGCTCGAGCAGTACTTC.

The chain uses TRBV14 and TRBJ2-7; D gene ambiguous. The CDR3 consists of 12 residues. The germline V and J ends were trimmed by 5 bases and 7 bases, with 12 bases remaining between them. Germline lookup yields CDR1 SGHDN and CDR2 FVKESK. In DNA form, the CDR3 reads TGTGCCAGCAGCTCCAGATGGGGAGAGCAGTACTTC. It yields the protein CASSSRWGEQYF.

The CDR3 is CASYGGDYEQFF. The CDR3 DNA sequence: TGTGCCTCATACGGAGGGGACTACGAGCAGTTCTTC. The rearrangement joins TRBV30 to TRBJ2-1, with TRBD2 matching over 7 bases. The CDR3 covers 12 residues. V lost 7 bases and J lost 10; bases outside the gene matches: 10. Looked up from germline, CDR1 is GTSNPN and CDR2 is SVGIG (reference sequence). Filled out from reference TRBV30 and TRBJ2-1, the complete variable domain reads SQTIHQWPATLVQPVGSPLSLECTVEGTSNPNLYWYRQAAGRGLQLLFYSVGIGQISSEVPQNLSASRPQDRQFILSSKKLLLSDSGFYLCASYGGDYEQFFGPGTRLTVL.

The sample holds one count of this clone. The V and J genes are TRBV29-1 and TRBJ1-2; possible D gene TRBD1, 5 bases. The germline V gene encodes CDR1 SQVTM and CDR2 ANQGSEA. The CDR3 length is 13 residues. V was clipped by 6 bases and J by 5 bases, with 16 bases between them. The CDR3 DNA reads as TGCAGCGTCGATGGGGGGTTGGATTATGGCTACACCTTC. The encoded protein is CSVDGGLDYGYTF. The variable domain in full, with the rest retrieved from reference TRBV29-1 and TRBJ1-2, is SAVISQKPSRDICQRGTSLTIQCQVDSQVTMMFWYRQQPGQSLTLIATANQGSEATYESGFVIDKFPISRPNLTFSTLTVSNMSPEDSSIYLCSVDGGLDYGYTFGSGTRLTVV.

This clone was counted between two and nine times. The chain uses TRBV29-1 and TRBJ2-5, with 16 bases lining up with TRBD2. The CDR3 length is 13 residues. J gave up 7 bases and V 7 bases, and 3 bases lay outside the gene matches. CDR1 is SQVTM, CDR2 ANQGSEA, per germline. DNA of the CDR3: TGCAGCGCGGGACTAGCGGGAGGGGTGACCCAGTACTTC. As protein: CSAGLAGGVTQYF.

Points on this clone: A junction boundary mismatches the germline segment, possibly from a read error. J is TRBJ2-5 and V is TRBV5-4; D is possibly TRBD1 (6 bases). Germline assignment: CDR1 SGHNT and CDR2 YYREEE (reference sequence). The length of the CDR3 is 15 residues. CDR3 in amino acids: CASTLGASRSETQYF. CDR3 nucleotide sequence: TGTGCCAGCACCTTGGGGGCCTCCAGATCGGAGACCCAGTACTTC.

The chain uses TRBV27 and TRBJ1-2; D unresolved. Trimming pared 9 bases from V and 0 bases from J, leaving 11 bases between. Germline CDR1 MNHEY, CDR2 SMNVEV (reference sequence). The CDR3 covers 13 residues. CDR3 amino acids: CASRTGANYGYTF. The CDR3 region has the DNA TGTGCCAGTAGGACTGGCGCTAACTATGGCTACACCTTC.

The chain recombines TRBV5-4 with TRBJ2-3, with D unclear. V was shortened by 1 base and J by 1 base, with 13 bases between the two germline ends. Germline CDR1 SGHNT, CDR2 YYREEE (reference sequence). CDR3 length: 16 residues. Here the CDR3 reads CASSLQRTMGTDTQYF. Here the CDR3 DNA reads TGTGCCAGCAGCTTGCAGCGAACCATGGGCACAGATACGCAGTATTTT.